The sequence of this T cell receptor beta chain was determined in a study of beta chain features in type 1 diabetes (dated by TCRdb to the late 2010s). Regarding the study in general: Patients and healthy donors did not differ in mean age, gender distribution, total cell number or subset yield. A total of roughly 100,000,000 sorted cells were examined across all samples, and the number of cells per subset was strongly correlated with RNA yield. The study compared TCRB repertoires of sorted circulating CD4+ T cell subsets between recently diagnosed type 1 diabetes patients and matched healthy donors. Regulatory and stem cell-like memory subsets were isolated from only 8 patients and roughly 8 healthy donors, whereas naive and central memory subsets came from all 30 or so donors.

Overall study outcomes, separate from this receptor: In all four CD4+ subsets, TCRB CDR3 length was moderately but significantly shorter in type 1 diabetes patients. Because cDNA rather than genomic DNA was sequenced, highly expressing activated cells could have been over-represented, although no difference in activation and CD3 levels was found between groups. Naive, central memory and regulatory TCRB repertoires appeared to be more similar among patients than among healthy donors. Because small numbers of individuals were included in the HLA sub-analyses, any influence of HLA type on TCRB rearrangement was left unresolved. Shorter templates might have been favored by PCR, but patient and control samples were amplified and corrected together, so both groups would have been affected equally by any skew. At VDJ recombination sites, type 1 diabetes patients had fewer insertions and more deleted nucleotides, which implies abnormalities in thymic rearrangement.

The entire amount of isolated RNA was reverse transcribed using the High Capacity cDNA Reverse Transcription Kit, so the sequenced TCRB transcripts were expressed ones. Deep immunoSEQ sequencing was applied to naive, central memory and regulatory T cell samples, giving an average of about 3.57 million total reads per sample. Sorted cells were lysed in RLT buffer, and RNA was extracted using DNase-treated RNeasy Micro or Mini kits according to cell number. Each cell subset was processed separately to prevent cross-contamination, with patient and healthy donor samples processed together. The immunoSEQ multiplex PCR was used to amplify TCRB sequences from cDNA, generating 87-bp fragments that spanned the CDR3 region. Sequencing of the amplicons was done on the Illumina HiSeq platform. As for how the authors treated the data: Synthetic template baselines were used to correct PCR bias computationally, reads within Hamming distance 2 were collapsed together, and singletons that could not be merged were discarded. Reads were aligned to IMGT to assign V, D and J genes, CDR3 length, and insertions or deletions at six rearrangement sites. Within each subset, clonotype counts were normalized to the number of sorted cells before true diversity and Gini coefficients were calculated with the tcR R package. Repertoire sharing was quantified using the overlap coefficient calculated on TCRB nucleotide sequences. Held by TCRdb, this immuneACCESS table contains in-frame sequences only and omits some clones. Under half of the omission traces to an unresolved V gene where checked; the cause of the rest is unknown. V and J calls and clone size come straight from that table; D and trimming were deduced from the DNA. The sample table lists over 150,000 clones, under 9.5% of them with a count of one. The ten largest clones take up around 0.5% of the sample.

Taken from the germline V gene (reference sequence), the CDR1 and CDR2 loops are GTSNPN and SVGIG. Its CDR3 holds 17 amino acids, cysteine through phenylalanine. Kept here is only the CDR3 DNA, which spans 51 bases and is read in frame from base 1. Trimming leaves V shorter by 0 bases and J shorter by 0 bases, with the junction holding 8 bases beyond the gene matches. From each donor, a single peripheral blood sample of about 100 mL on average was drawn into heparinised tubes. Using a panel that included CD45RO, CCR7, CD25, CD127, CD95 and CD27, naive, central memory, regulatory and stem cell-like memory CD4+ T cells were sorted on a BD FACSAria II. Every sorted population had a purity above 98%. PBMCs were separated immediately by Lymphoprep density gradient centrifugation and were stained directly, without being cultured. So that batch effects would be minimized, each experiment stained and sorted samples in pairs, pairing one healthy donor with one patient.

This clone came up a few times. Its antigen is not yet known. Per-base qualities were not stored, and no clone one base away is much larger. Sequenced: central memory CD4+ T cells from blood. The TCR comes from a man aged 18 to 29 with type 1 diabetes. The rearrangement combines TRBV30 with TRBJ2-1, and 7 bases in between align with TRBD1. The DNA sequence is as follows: TGTGCCTGGAGTGTTCATACAGGGGCTAGCTCCTACAATGAGCAGTTCTTC. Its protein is CAWSVHTGASSYNEQFF.